This is a list of T cell receptor beta chains from one sample in a study of response to subunit inactivated influenza vaccine. Via MiXCR, TCRdb re-called the RT-PCR reads, giving one row per CDR3 protein. Here the sample spans hundreds of thousands of distinct CDR3 sequences, roughly 25% being singletons. The material sequenced was CD4+ T cells sorted from PBMCs, taken about 5 days after vaccination. The origin of the receptors is a man in his forties or fifties who received an inactivated influenza vaccine. Each CDR3 is given with its conserved first and last residue. The order of the fields is CDR3 DNA, CDR3 protein, J gene, clone size, V gene, D gene. The D gene is left open where the match is weak. Size tells how often a clone was seen (once, few, many) or the class of an expanded clone, and some rows leave it out.

CDR3 DNA: TGTGCCAGCAGTTACGGAGGGTTGGAGACCCAGTACTTC
CDR3 protein: CASSYGGLETQYF
J gene: TRBJ2-5
clone size: NA
V gene: TRBV6-5
D gene: NA

CDR3 DNA: TGTGCCAGCAGCTTCGCCAGGTCTAATTCACCCCTCCACTTT
CDR3 protein: CASSFARSNSPLHF
J gene: TRBJ1-6
clone size: NA
V gene: TRBV11-2
D gene: NA

CDR3 DNA: TGCAGTGCGCCGCCTGGGGCTAGCGGGAGAGATACGCAGTATTTT
CDR3 protein: CSAPPGASGRDTQYF
J gene: TRBJ2-3
clone size: NA
V gene: TRBV20-1
D gene: TRBD2

CDR3 DNA: TGTGCCATCAGTCCAGGGGGCGCGAACTATGGCTACACCTTC
CDR3 protein: CAISPGGANYGYTF
J gene: TRBJ1-2
clone size: few
V gene: TRBV10-3
D gene: TRBD1

CDR3 DNA: TGTGCCAGCAGTTTCGATCGGGTTTGGGGGTTCTTC
CDR3 protein: CASSFDRVWGFF
J gene: TRBJ2-1
clone size: NA
V gene: TRBV12-3/TRBV12-4
D gene: NA

CDR3 DNA: TGCAGTGCAAAAAGGGCTCAGGGGGAGACCCAGTACTTC
CDR3 protein: CSAKRAQGETQYF
J gene: TRBJ2-5
clone size: few
V gene: TRBV20-1
D gene: NA

CDR3 DNA: TGTGCCAGCAGCAAGCCTAGCGGAGGGGAGGGGCAGTACTTC
CDR3 protein: CASSKPSGGEGQYF
J gene: TRBJ2-7
clone size: NA
V gene: TRBV7-2
D gene: TRBD2

CDR3 DNA: TGTGCCAGCAGCTCTTTAGGGACAGCCCAAGAGACCCAGTACTTC
CDR3 protein: CASSSLGTAQETQYF
J gene: TRBJ2-5
clone size: few
V gene: TRBV7-9
D gene: TRBD1

CDR3 DNA: TGTGCCAGCAGCTTAACGGACGGGTATCTCACAGATACGCAGTATTTT
CDR3 protein: CASSLTDGYLTDTQYF
J gene: TRBJ2-3
clone size: NA
V gene: TRBV5-5
D gene: NA

CDR3 DNA: TGTGCCAGCACCCGGGCTTTAATGGGAGGCTATGGCTACACCTTC
CDR3 protein: CASTRALMGGYGYTF
J gene: TRBJ1-2
clone size: NA
V gene: TRBV11-2
D gene: NA

CDR3 DNA: TGTGCCAGCAGCCCCCTCAGGACTAGCGGGATAAATGAGCAGTTCTTC
CDR3 protein: CASSPLRTSGINEQFF
J gene: TRBJ2-1
clone size: few
V gene: TRBV9
D gene: TRBD2

CDR3 DNA: TGTGCCAGCTCACCGACAGGGGGCGAAACTGAAGCTTTCTTT
CDR3 protein: CASSPTGGETEAFF
J gene: TRBJ1-1
clone size: NA
V gene: TRBV18
D gene: TRBD1

CDR3 DNA: TGCGCCAGCGTCCAAGAGAGAGCGCCTATCACCGGGGAGCTGTTTTTT
CDR3 protein: CASVQERAPITGELFF
J gene: TRBJ2-2
clone size: NA
V gene: TRBV4-3
D gene: NA

CDR3 DNA: TGTGCCATCAGCCTGGGACTAGCGGTTAACACCGGGGAGCTGTTTTTT
CDR3 protein: CAISLGLAVNTGELFF
J gene: TRBJ2-2
clone size: few
V gene: TRBV10-3
D gene: TRBD2

CDR3 DNA: TGTGCCAGCAGTCTCGACAGGGGGCCGGACGAGCAGTACTTC
CDR3 protein: CASSLDRGPDEQYF
J gene: TRBJ2-7
clone size: NA
V gene: TRBV6-2/TRBV6-3
D gene: TRBD1

CDR3 DNA: TGTGCCAGCAGCCTAGAGGGCCGTGGGGAGCAGTACTTC
CDR3 protein: CASSLEGRGEQYF
J gene: TRBJ2-7
clone size: few
V gene: TRBV11-2
D gene: NA

CDR3 DNA: TGCAGCGTTGTGCAGGGGGTCTACGAGCAGTACTTC
CDR3 protein: CSVVQGVYEQYF
J gene: TRBJ2-7
clone size: few
V gene: TRBV29-1
D gene: TRBD1

CDR3 DNA: TGCGCCACCAGGGACAGGGTCGACCAGCCCCAGCATTTT
CDR3 protein: CATRDRVDQPQHF
J gene: TRBJ1-5
clone size: few
V gene: TRBV10-2
D gene: TRBD1